This TCR beta chain derives from a study of cytomegalovirus exposure and HLA in healthy donors. 60 Vbeta and 13 Jbeta primers were used in PCR. Profiling relied on immunoSEQ multiplex PCR, and the TCRdb table lists in-frame clones only, not all of them. This sample contains roughly 120,000 clones. Whole-study findings and limits: V- and J-gene trimming of TCR beta was linked (in a later analysis) to a missense DCLRE1C variant. In an earlier analysis, about 87% or about 30%: the productive usage of most TCR beta V segments. Differences between HLA loci emerged in a later analysis of TCR association rates, with DRB1 most and HLA-C fewest.

From germline, CDR1 is SGHRS and CDR2 YFSETQ. The CDR3 is made up of 15 amino acids. The germline V and J ends were trimmed by 0 bases and 7 bases, with 13 bases remaining between them. Donors were nominally healthy when sampled, though unrecorded immune exposures were likely. About this clone: Its antigen is as yet unknown.

The specimen sequenced was PBMCs. This chain joins TRBV5-1 and TRBJ1-4; weak D call: TRBD1 (5 bases). The sequence derives from a man younger than 40 in good health and CMV-seronegative. The CDR3 DNA is TGCGCCAGCAGCTTGGTGGGGACTAGGCCTGAAAAACTGTTTTTT. Its translation: CASSLVGTRPEKLFF.